This record covers a single T cell receptor (beta chain). The data were taken from a study of cytomegalovirus exposure and HLA in healthy donors. Germline V gives CDR1 SGHAT, CDR2 FQNNGV. This CDR3 comprises 16 residues. The V segment lost 5 bases and the J segment 2 bases; nucleotides outside the gene matches: 8. With 60 Vbeta and 13 Jbeta primers, the PCR was carried out. Assay used: immunoSEQ multiplex PCR; TCRdb lists only in-frame clones, some missing. The sample table includes about 130,000 clones. The material sequenced was PBMCs. The gene calls are TRBV11-2 and TRBJ2-1; 8 bases are shared with TRBD2. This TCR was sampled from a man aged 35 to 55 in good health and CMV-seronegative. The CDR3 spells CASSVGRGVPYNEQFF. CDR3 in DNA: TGTGCCAGCAGCGTCGGGCGGGGGGTGCCCTACAATGAGCAGTTCTTC.